This T cell receptor beta chain appears in the sequencing data of a study of blood T cell repertoires in COVID-19. Study-level information: Samples representing acute and convalescent COVID-19 were sourced from the United States, Italy and Spain. Sources were T cells, B-cell-depleted T cells, or PBMCs; the material itself was cDNA or gDNA.

CDR3 length: 16 amino acids. Germline CDR1 and CDR2: SGHDT and YYEEEE. With V trimmed by 1 base and J by 5 bases, 7 bases remained unmatched. In the authors' workflow: Amplified reference gene primers provided the basis for estimating nucleated cell counts. Method: immunoSEQ multiplex PCR; TCRdb's copy keeps in-frame clones and lacks some. That table gives V, J and clone size, and the DNA gave D and trimming. The sample lists about 210,000 clones, about 84% seen once, with over 10% in the top ten. The V and J genes are TRBV5-6 and TRBJ2-5; the match to TRBD2 covers 11 bases. What was sequenced was peripheral blood. The sequence derives from a human donor in a cohort sampled during active COVID-19. The CDR3 here is CASSLFLAGGGETQYF. The CDR3 DNA sequence: TGTGCCAGCAGCTTGTTTCTAGCGGGAGGAGGGGAGACCCAGTACTTC. Full variable domain (missing parts from reference TRBV5-6 and TRBJ2-5): DAGVTQSPTHLIKTRGQQVTLRCSPKSGHDTVSWYQQALGQGPQFIFQYYEEEERQRGNFPDRFSGHQFPNYSSELNVNALLLGDSALYLCASSLFLAGGGETQYFGPGTRLLVL.